This T cell receptor beta chain was identified during a study of blood T cell repertoires in COVID-19. Overall study: Nucleic acid was either cDNA or gDNA, and it came from T cells, B-cell-depleted T cells, or PBMCs.

The CDR3 spans 16 residues. Germline V gives CDR1 LGHDT, CDR2 YNNKEL (reference sequence). After removal of 3 bases from V and 4 bases from J, the junction contained 11 bases not matched to a gene. The assay was immunoSEQ multiplex PCR, and TCRdb's table has in-frame clones only and misses some. The sample yields around 55,000 clones, around 84% seen once. The rearrangement joins TRBV3-1 (or the pseudogene TRBV3-2) to TRBJ1-2; 7 nucleotides match TRBD1. Source material: peripheral blood. The receptor was derived from a human donor in a cohort sampled during active or convalescent COVID-19. CDR3 residues: CASSQRAGGSLYGYTF. CDR3 bases: TGTGCCAGCAGCCAGAGGGCAGGGGGTTCACTCTATGGCTACACCTTC.